This T cell receptor (beta chain) emerged from a study of blood T cell repertoires in COVID-19. Trimming took off 2 bases at V and 2 bases at J, with 7 bases between the two ends. The germline V gene has CDR1 MNHEY and CDR2 SVGEGT. The CDR3 has 13 residues. Using immunoSEQ multiplex PCR, the repertoire was profiled, and TCRdb retains in-frame clones only, with some absent. Among 150,000 or so clones listed, 80% to 85% were seen once. This clone was picked up a small number of times. Source material: PBMCs or T cells enriched from blood (not recorded which). This clonotype was sampled from a man aged 65-85 years who had been exposed to COVID-19. The chain recombines TRBV6-2 or TRBV6-3 with TRBJ2-7; D possibly corresponds to TRBD1 (5 bases). The CDR3 bases are TGTGCCAGCAGTTACGACAGAGCCTACGAGCAGTACTTC. This codes for CASSYDRAYEQYF.